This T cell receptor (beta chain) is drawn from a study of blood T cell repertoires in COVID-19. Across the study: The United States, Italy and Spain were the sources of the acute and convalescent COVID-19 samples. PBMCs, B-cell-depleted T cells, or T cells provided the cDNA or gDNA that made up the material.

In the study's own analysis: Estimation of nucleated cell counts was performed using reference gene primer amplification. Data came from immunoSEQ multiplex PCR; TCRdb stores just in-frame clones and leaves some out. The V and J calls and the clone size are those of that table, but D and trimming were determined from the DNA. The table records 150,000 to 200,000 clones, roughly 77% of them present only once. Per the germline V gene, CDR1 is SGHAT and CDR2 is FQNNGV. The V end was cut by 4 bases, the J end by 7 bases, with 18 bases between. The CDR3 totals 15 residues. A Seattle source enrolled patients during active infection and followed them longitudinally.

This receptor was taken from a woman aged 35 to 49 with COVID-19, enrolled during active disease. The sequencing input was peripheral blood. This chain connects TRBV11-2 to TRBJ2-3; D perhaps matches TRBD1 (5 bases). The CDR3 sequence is CASSSKDSFFYTQYF. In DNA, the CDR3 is TGTGCCAGCAGCTCAAAAGACAGCTTCTTCTATACGCAGTATTTT.